These 32 T cell receptor beta chains came from one sample sequenced in a study of blood T cell repertoires in COVID-19. The protocol was immunoSEQ multiplex PCR, while the TCRdb copy is restricted to in-frame clones and leaves out a portion. Of about 140,000 clones in the sample, roughly nine tenths were seen once. Sequenced: peripheral blood. The receptors here all came from a human donor in a cohort sampled during active COVID-19.

This chain uses TRBV5-1 with TRBJ2-5, with D possibly TRBD2 on 6 matching bases. Per the germline V gene, CDR1 is SGHRS and CDR2 is YFSETQ. V was shortened by 2 bases and J by 3 bases, with 14 bases between the two germline ends. CDR3 length equals 15 residues. The CDR3 sequence is CASSFSGGYEETQYF. In nucleotides, the CDR3 is TGCGCCAGCAGCTTTTCTGGGGGGTACGAAGAGACCCAGTACTTC.

The rearrangement joins TRBV18 to TRBJ1-1; no definite D call. Germline CDR1 is KGHSH and CDR2 is LQKENI. CDR3 size: 12 residues. V gave up 3 bases and J gave up 3 bases, with 5 bases separating them. The CDR3 DNA is TGTGCCAGCTCACCCACAGACACTGAAGCTTTCTTT. Its translation: CASSPTDTEAFF.

CDR3 DNA: TGTGCCAGCAGCCCCGGGGGGACCTACGAGCAGTACTTC. It encodes CASSPGGTYEQYF. V gene TRBV11-3 combines with J gene TRBJ2-7, with 7 bases aligning to TRBD2. This CDR3 contains 13 residues. CDR1 and CDR2 from the germline V gene are SGHNT and YENEEA. With V trimmed by 5 bases and J by 2 bases, 3 bases remained unmatched. Based on the CDR3 plus reference TRBV11-3 and TRBJ2-7, the full variable domain is EAGVVQSPRYKIIEKKQPVAFWCNPISGHNTLYWYLQNLGQGPELLIRYENEEAVDDSQLPKDRFSAERLKGVDSTLKIQPAELGDSAVYLCASSPGGTYEQYFGPGTRLTVT.

V is TRBV9 and J is TRBJ1-3, with D perhaps TRBD1 (6 bases). V lost 0 bases, J lost 4 bases, and 14 bases lay in between. Looked up from germline, CDR1 is SGDLS and CDR2 is YYNGEE. This CDR3 is built from 16 residues. As DNA, the CDR3 is TGTGCCAGCAGCGTAGACGCGGGGGGCTCCGGAAACACCATATATTTT. Its translation: CASSVDAGGSGNTIYF.

The rearrangement uses TRBV5-1 and TRBJ2-2, with a tentative D call TRBD1 (5 bases). CDR1 is SGHRS, CDR2 YFSETQ, per germline. The CDR3 is 15 residues long. The V end lost 0 bases, the J end lost 2 bases, and 8 bases lay between the germline ends. CDR3 sequence (DNA): TGCGCCAGCAGCTTGGTCAGGGCCAACACCGGGGAGCTGTTTTTT. Translated, it gives CASSLVRANTGELFF.

This clone showed up just once. This chain uses TRBV19 with TRBJ2-5; D is ambiguous. The germline CDR1 and CDR2 sequences are LNHDA and SQIVND (reference sequence). V lost 8 bases, J lost 2 bases, and 12 bases lay in between. The CDR3 is 13 amino acids. The CDR3, as DNA: TGTGCCAGTTCAACTACTTATCAAGAGACCCAGTACTTC. This encodes CASSTTYQETQYF.

V gene TRBV2 combines with J gene TRBJ2-7, with a possible D match to TRBD2 (5 bases). The CDR3 is 13 residues long. V shed 7 bases and J shed 4 bases, with 14 bases lying between them. Germline-derived CDR1 and CDR2 are SNHLY and FYNNEI. The CDR3 here is CASKISGVYEQYF. Here the CDR3 DNA reads TGTGCCAGCAAAATCAGCGGAGTTTACGAGCAGTACTTC.

This sequence joins TRBV7-9 and TRBJ1-1; D is unresolved. The CDR3 is 12 residues long. Trimming stripped 5 bases from V and 1 base from J, with 5 bases between. The germline gives CDR1 SEHNR, CDR2 FQNEAQ (reference sequence). Here the CDR3 reads CASSAGNTEAFF. In DNA form, the CDR3 reads TGTGCCAGCAGCGCAGGGAACACTGAAGCTTTCTTT. Full variable domain (outside the CDR3, taken from reference TRBV7-9 and TRBJ1-1): DTGVSQNPRHKITKRGQNVTFRCDPISEHNRLYWYRQTLGQGPEFLTYFQNEAQLEKSRLLSDRFSAERPKGSFSTLEIQRTEQGDSAMYLCASSAGNTEAFFGQGTRLTVV.

The V call is TRBV28, the J call TRBJ2-7; D is undetermined. The CDR3 has 14 residues. V shed 4 bases and J shed 2 bases, with 12 bases lying between them. The germline V gene has CDR1 MDHEN and CDR2 SYDVKM. The CDR3 region is CASSSPVIPYEQYF. Written as DNA, the CDR3 is TGTGCCAGCAGTTCCCCCGTAATCCCCTACGAGCAGTACTTC. The complete variable domain, with remaining parts taken from reference TRBV28 and TRBJ2-7, reads DVKVTQSSRYLVKRTGEKVFLECVQDMDHENMFWYRQDPGLGLRLIYFSYDVKMKEKGDIPEGYSVSREKKERFSLILESASTNQTSMYLCASSSPVIPYEQYFGPGTRLTVT.

This clone was detected only once. CDR3 nucleotide sequence: TGTGCCAGCAGCGAACTAGCGGGGCCCTACGAGCAGTACTTC. Residues: CASSELAGPYEQYF. The J gene is TRBJ2-7, the V gene TRBV7-3, with 10 bases lining up with TRBD2. This CDR3 has 14 amino acids. Germline CDR1 is SGHTA and CDR2 is FQGTGA. V gave up 5 bases and J gave up 2 bases; unmatched junction bases: 3.

CDR3 region: CASSSPSNYGYTF. The CDR3 coding sequence is TGTGCCAGCAGTTCACCTAGTAACTATGGCTACACCTTC. The chain employs TRBV28 and TRBJ1-2, with D unclear. The CDR3 runs 13 residues. Germline CDR1 and CDR2: MDHEN and SYDVKM. Trimming stripped 4 bases from V and 1 base from J, with 7 bases between.

This chain connects TRBV30 to TRBJ2-1; D is ambiguous. Germline CDR1 and CDR2: GTSNPN and SVGIG (reference sequence). The CDR3 has 15 residues. Trimming removed 0 bases from V and 2 bases from J, with 11 bases in between. The CDR3: CAWSVWLAPYNEQFF. The CDR3 coding sequence is TGTGCCTGGAGTGTATGGTTAGCCCCCTACAATGAGCAGTTCTTC.

As to this clone: A read error may account for a junction end that differs from germline. The rearrangement links TRBV27 to TRBJ2-3, with D perhaps TRBD1 (5 bases). The CDR3 runs 13 residues. The germline V gene has CDR1 MNHEY and CDR2 SMNVEV (reference sequence). This chain's CDR3 is CASRLGATNTQYF. The DNA for the CDR3 is TGTGCCAGCAGGCTAGGGGCCACAAATACGCAGTATTTT.

V is TRBV11-3 and J is TRBJ2-2; possible D gene TRBD2, 6 bases. Germline values: CDR1 SGHNT, CDR2 YENEEA. Trimming pared 5 bases from V and 5 bases from J, leaving 9 bases between. This CDR3 has 13 amino acids. The CDR3 DNA sequence: TGTGCCAGCAGCGGGGGACTTACCGGGGAGCTGTTTTTT. It is translated as CASSGGLTGELFF.

This rearrangement joins TRBV30 to TRBJ1-2; TRBD1 agrees at 8 bases. Germline lookup yields CDR1 GTSNPN and CDR2 SVGIG (reference sequence). V was clipped by 1 base and J by 5 bases; unmatched bases: 15. The CDR3 contains 17 residues. The CDR3 is CAWSATGGNKDGYGYTF. The CDR3 DNA reads TGTGCCTGGAGTGCCACAGGGGGAAACAAGGATGGGTATGGCTACACCTTC.

V is TRBV6-5 and J is TRBJ2-7; TRBD1 is a possible D gene (5 bases). Germline CDR1 is MNHEY and CDR2 is SVGAGI. This CDR3 has 13 amino acids. V was clipped by 10 bases and J by 2 bases, with 15 bases between them. The CDR3 bases are TGTGCCATGGATGACAGCGCAACCTACGAGCAGTACTTC. Translation gives CAMDDSATYEQYF.

The genes are TRBV5-1 and TRBJ1-1, with a weak D call TRBD1 (5 bases). CDR1 and CDR2 (germline): SGHRS, YFSETQ. The CDR3 has 12 amino acids. Trimming removed 2 bases at V and 5 bases at J, with 7 bases between. The CDR3 region is CASSLPGTEAFF. DNA of the CDR3: TGCGCCAGCAGCTTACCAGGGACTGAAGCTTTCTTT.

This chain uses TRBV7-8 with TRBJ2-7; D remains ambiguous. Germline V gives CDR1 SGHVS, CDR2 FQNEAQ. This CDR3 region has 12 residues. V lost 2 bases to trimming and J lost 3 bases, with 5 bases between them. Here the CDR3 reads CASSLNNYEQYF. The CDR3 DNA reads TGTGCCAGCAGCTTAAACAACTACGAGCAGTACTTC.

This chain links TRBV9 with TRBJ1-3, with a tentative D call TRBD1 (5 bases). Germline CDR1 is SGDLS and CDR2 is YYNGEE. The CDR3 loop spans 14 amino acids. The germline V and J ends were trimmed by 4 bases and 4 bases, with 12 bases remaining between them. CDR3 coding DNA: TGTGCCAGCAGCTCAGGGTATCCAGGAAACACCATATATTTT. It translates to CASSSGYPGNTIYF.

Only a few counts were recorded for this clone. The rearrangement uses TRBV19 and TRBJ2-2; D might be TRBD2 (5 bases). This CDR3 contains 14 residues. Trimming removed 3 bases at V and 7 bases at J, with 12 bases between. Germline assignment: CDR1 LNHDA and CDR2 SQIVND (reference sequence). CDR3 bases: TGTGCCAGTAGTATTATGGACTCGAGCGGGGAGCTGTTTTTT. Translated: CASSIMDSSGELFF.

This rearrangement joins TRBV7-9 to TRBJ2-7; 9 nucleotides agree with TRBD1. J gave up 3 bases and V 5 bases, and 8 bases lay outside the gene matches. Germline CDR1 is SEHNR and CDR2 is FQNEAQ (reference sequence). The CDR3 is 15 amino acids. The CDR3 here is CASSPRTGDNYEQYF. As DNA, the CDR3 is TGTGCCAGCAGCCCACGGACAGGGGACAACTACGAGCAGTACTTC.

The V and J genes are TRBV21-1 and TRBJ1-6; the table gives TRBD1 as D, unverified against the DNA. TRBV21-1 is noted as a pseudogene. CDR3 size: 19 residues. The CDR3 sequence is CASSKMRGARGHVDSPLHF. In nucleotides, the CDR3 is TGTGCCAGCAGCAAAATGAGGGGAGCCAGGGGGCATGTTGATTCACCCCTCCACTTT.

The genes are TRBV6-5 and TRBJ2-3, with 12 bases lining up with TRBD2. Germline V gene data show CDR1 as MNHEY and CDR2 as SVGAGI. This CDR3 is 15 amino acids long. The CDR3 nucleotides are TGTGCTGGGGCTAGCGGGAGGGCCGGGGCAGATACGCAGTATTTT. Translation: CAGASGRAGADTQYF.

CDR3 in amino acids: CASSLTMGAPTETQYF. As DNA, the CDR3 is TGTGCCAGCAGCTTAACTATGGGGGCGCCAACAGAGACCCAGTACTTC. This chain links TRBV5-8 with TRBJ2-5; the D gene is possibly TRBD1 (6 bases). The CDR3 runs to 16 residues. The V gene lost 2 bases and the J gene lost 4 bases, with 18 bases spanning the gap. Germline loops: CDR1 SGHTS, CDR2 YDEGEE.

V and J are TRBV9 and TRBJ1-1, with D possibly being TRBD1 (5 bases). CDR3 length: 16 amino acids. Germline V gene data show CDR1 as SGDLS and CDR2 as YYNGEE. V was pared by 3 bases and J by 1 base, with 16 bases between. The CDR3 nucleotides are TGTGCCAGCAGCGCCCCAGTTAGGGGCCAGAACACTGAAGCTTTCTTT. This gives the protein CASSAPVRGQNTEAFF. The whole variable domain, remainder taken from reference TRBV9 and TRBJ1-1, is DSGVTQTPKHLITATGQRVTLRCSPRSGDLSVYWYQQSLDQGLQFLIQYYNGEERAKGNILERFSAQQFPDLHSELNLSSLELGDSALYFCASSAPVRGQNTEAFFGQGTRLTVV.

Note on this clone: Possible read error: a much larger clone is one base away. The CDR3 reads CASSLGTSGREQYF. The DNA for the CDR3 is TGTGCCAGCAGCTTGGGGACTAGCGGGAGGGAGCAGTACTTC. This chain links TRBV5-4 with TRBJ2-7, with TRBD2 matching 14 bases. J gave up 7 bases and V 0 bases, and 0 bases lay outside the gene matches. This CDR3 is 14 amino acids long. Germline values: CDR1 SGHNT, CDR2 YYREEE (reference sequence).

This chain joins TRBV19 and TRBJ1-6; possibly TRBD1 for D (5 bases). The germline gives CDR1 LNHDA, CDR2 SQIVND (reference sequence). The germline V and J ends were trimmed by 5 bases and 8 bases, with 13 bases remaining between them. This CDR3 comprises 14 residues. CDR3 amino acids: CASSWGREYSPLHF. In DNA form, the CDR3 reads TGTGCCAGTAGTTGGGGCAGGGAATATTCACCCCTCCACTTT.

There are many counts of this clone. Other nucleotide sequences from this sample produce the same CDR3. The chain carries TRBV13 and TRBJ1-2; 7 bases fit TRBD1. The CDR3 totals 14 residues. Germline V gene data show CDR1 as PRHDT and CDR2 as FYEKMQ (reference sequence). V was pared by 1 base and J by 5 bases, with 4 bases of the junction left unmatched. The CDR3 bases are TGTGCCAGCAGCTTAGAAGGGGGCTCTTATGGCTACACCTTC. Translation gives CASSLEGGSYGYTF.

In this sample, this clone turned up once. The rearrangement uses TRBV6-1 and TRBJ2-1, with 9 bases aligning to TRBD2. The trim removed 4 bases at V and 5 bases at J, leaving 9 bases unmatched. There are 16 residues in the CDR3. Per germline, CDR1 MNHNS and CDR2 SASEGT. CDR3 residues: CASSVRGGAINNEQFF. CDR3 sequence (DNA): TGTGCCAGCAGTGTCCGCGGGGGGGCCATTAACAATGAGCAGTTCTTC.

The chain carries TRBV4-3 and TRBJ1-1, with TRBD1 matching over 9 bases. Germline V lookup: CDR1 LGHNA, CDR2 YSLEER. Trimming took 1 base from V and 3 from J; bases not matched to a gene: 12. This CDR3 has 18 residues. The CDR3 DNA reads as TGCGCCAGCAGCCAAGTGTATGGGACAGGGCAGGGGGACACTGAAGCTTTCTTT. It is translated as CASSQVYGTGQGDTEAFF.

The chain couples TRBV3-1 (or the pseudogene TRBV3-2) to TRBJ1-2; D is unresolved. Germline V gives CDR1 LGHDT, CDR2 YNNKEL (reference sequence). The CDR3 has 14 residues. The V end was cut by 1 base, the J end by 4 bases, with 10 bases between. In nucleotides, the CDR3 is TGTGCCAGCAGCCAAGGCGGGCCTTCCTATGGCTACACCTTC. Translation gives CASSQGGPSYGYTF.

The chain couples TRBV7-2 to TRBJ2-5; tentative D call: TRBD2 (6 bases). Germline loops: CDR1 SGHTA, CDR2 FQGNSA. The V and J ends lost 2 bases and 2 bases respectively, with 9 bases between them. CDR3 size: 14 residues. The CDR3 here is CASSLFAGQETQYF. The CDR3 bases are TGTGCCAGCAGCTTATTTGCGGGGCAAGAGACCCAGTACTTC.